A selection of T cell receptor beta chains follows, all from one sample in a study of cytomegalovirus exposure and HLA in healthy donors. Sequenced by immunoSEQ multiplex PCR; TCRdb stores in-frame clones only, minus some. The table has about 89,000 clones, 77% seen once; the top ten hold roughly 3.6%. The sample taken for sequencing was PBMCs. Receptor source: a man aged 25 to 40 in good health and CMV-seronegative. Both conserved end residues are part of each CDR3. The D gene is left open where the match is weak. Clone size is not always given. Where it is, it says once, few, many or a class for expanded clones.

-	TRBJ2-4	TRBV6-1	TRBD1	CASSDRDREVDIQYF	TGTGCCAGCAGTGACCGGGACAGGGAGGTAGACATTCAGTACTTC
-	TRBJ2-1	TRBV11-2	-	CASSLGGRNYNEQFF	TGTGCCAGCAGCTTAGGGGGCAGGAATTACAATGAGCAGTTCTTC
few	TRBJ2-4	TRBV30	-	CAWSVGSMLAKNIQYF	TGTGCCTGGAGTGTCGGGTCGATGCTAGCCAAAAACATTCAGTACTTC
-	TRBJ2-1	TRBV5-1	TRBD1	CASRPTGGNNEQFF	TGCGCCAGCCGTCCGACAGGGGGAAACAATGAGCAGTTCTTC
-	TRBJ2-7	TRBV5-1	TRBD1	CASSLIPGQGSYGQYF	TGCGCCAGCAGCTTGATTCCGGGACAGGGATCCTACGGGCAGTACTTC
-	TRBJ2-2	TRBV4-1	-	CASMGAANTGELFF	TGCGCCAGCATGGGGGCAGCGAACACCGGGGAGCTGTTTTTT
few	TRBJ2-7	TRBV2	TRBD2	CASSEREYEGEQYF	TGTGCCAGCAGCGAGCGGGAGTACGAGGGCGAGCAGTACTTC
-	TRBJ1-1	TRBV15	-	CATSRDVGWGVSEAFF	TGTGCCACCAGCAGAGATGTCGGGTGGGGGGTCTCTGAAGCTTTCTTT
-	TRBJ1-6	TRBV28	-	CASSFGQMFNSPLHF	TGTGCCAGCAGTTTCGGACAGATGTTTAATTCACCCCTCCACTTT
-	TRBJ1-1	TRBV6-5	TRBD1	CASRSQGDTEAFF	TGTGCCAGCAGATCGCAGGGGGACACTGAAGCTTTCTTT
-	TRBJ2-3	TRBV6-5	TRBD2	CASSLLAGGPDTQYF	TGTGCCAGCAGCTTACTAGCGGGGGGGCCAGATACGCAGTATTTT
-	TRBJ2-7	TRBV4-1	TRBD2	CASSQVVSRLAGGRRFHEQYF	TGCGCCAGCAGCCAAGTCGTTTCGAGACTAGCGGGGGGGCGCAGGTTCCACGAGCAGTACTTC
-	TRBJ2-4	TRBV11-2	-	CASSLGGMGNIQYF	TGTGCCAGCAGCTTAGGAGGGATGGGGAACATTCAGTACTTC
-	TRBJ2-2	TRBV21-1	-	CASSKDPGNPKRSSNTGELFF	TGTGCCAGCAGCAAAGATCCGGGAAACCCTAAAAGATCCTCGAACACCGGGGAGCTGTTTTTT
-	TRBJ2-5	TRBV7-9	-	CASSLVAGLQETQYF	TGTGCCAGCAGCTTAGTTGCTGGGCTCCAAGAGACCCAGTACTTC
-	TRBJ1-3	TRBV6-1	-	CASSLGHYSGNTIYF	TGTGCCAGCAGTTTAGGACACTACTCTGGAAACACCATATATTTT
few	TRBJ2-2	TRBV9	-	CASSVAFGIGRASNTGELFF	TGTGCCAGCAGCGTAGCTTTTGGGATAGGGCGGGCCTCGAACACCGGGGAGCTGTTTTTT
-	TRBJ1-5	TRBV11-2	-	CASSLGGGGNQPQHF	TGTGCCAGCAGCTTAGGAGGGGGAGGCAATCAGCCCCAGCATTTT
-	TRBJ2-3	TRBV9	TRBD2	CASSVLAGYLPDTQYF	TGTGCCAGCAGCGTATTAGCGGGGTACCTCCCAGATACGCAGTATTTT
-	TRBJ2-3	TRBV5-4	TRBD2	CASSLSLAGVKDTQYF	TGTGCCAGCAGCTTGTCCCTAGCGGGAGTGAAAGATACGCAGTATTTT
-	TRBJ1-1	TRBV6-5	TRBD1	CASSVTQGGGTEAFF	TGTGCCAGCAGTGTAACACAGGGGGGAGGTACTGAAGCTTTCTTT
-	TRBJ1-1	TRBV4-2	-	CASSQEGRTEAFF	TGTGCCAGCAGCCAGGAGGGGCGCACTGAAGCTTTCTTT
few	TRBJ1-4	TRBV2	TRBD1	CASSPRQGNEKLFF	TGTGCCAGCAGTCCTCGACAGGGGAATGAAAAACTGTTTTTT
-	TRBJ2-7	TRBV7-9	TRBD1	CASSPGTDYEQYF	TGTGCCAGCAGCCCGGGGACAGACTACGAGCAGTACTTC
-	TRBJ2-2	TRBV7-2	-	CASSAQAGSNTGELFF	TGTGCCAGCAGCGCTCAGGCGGGGTCGAACACCGGGGAGCTGTTTTTT
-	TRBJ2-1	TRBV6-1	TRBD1	CASRHGTGSYNEQFF	TGTGCCAGCAGGCACGGGACAGGCTCCTACAATGAGCAGTTCTTC
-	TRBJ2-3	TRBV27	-	CASRGQSTDTQYF	TGTGCCAGCAGAGGACAGAGCACAGATACGCAGTATTTT
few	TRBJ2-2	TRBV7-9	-	CASSLLGTNTGELFF	TGTGCCAGCAGCTTATTGGGGACTAACACCGGGGAGCTGTTTTTT
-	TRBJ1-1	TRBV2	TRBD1	CASNAGTGMPEAFF	TGTGCCAGCAACGCGGGGACAGGGATGCCTGAAGCTTTCTTT
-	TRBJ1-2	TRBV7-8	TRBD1	CASSPLNRGGYTF	TGTGCCAGCAGCCCCCTTAACAGGGGTGGCTACACCTTC
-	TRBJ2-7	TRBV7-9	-	CASSFTGAVGYEQYF	TGTGCCAGCAGCTTCACAGGCGCTGTGGGATACGAGCAGTACTTC
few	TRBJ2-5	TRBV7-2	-	CASSLGQALRGETQYF	TGTGCCAGCAGCTTAGGACAGGCGTTAAGGGGAGAGACCCAGTACTTC
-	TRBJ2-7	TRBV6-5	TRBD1	CASSLQGNPYEQYF	TGTGCCAGCAGTTTACAGGGGAATCCCTACGAGCAGTACTTC
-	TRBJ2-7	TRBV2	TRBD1	CASNLDRGSYEQYF	TGTGCCAGCAACCTCGACAGGGGGTCCTACGAGCAGTACTTC
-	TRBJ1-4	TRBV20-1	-	CSAKIYGLFF	TGCAGTGCTAAGATTTACGGGCTGTTTTTT
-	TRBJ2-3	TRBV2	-	CASSEGREVDTQYF	TGTGCCAGCAGTGAAGGGCGGGAAGTAGATACGCAGTATTTT
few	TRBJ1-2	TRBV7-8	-	CASSLEQGINGYTF	TGTGCCAGCAGCTTAGAACAGGGAATTAATGGCTACACCTTC
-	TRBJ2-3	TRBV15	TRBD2	CATNTDAGGFTQYF	TGTGCCACCAACACGGACGCGGGGGGTTTTACGCAGTATTTT
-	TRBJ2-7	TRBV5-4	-	CASSSSGTGAYEQYF	TGTGCCAGCAGCTCGTCCGGGACGGGAGCCTACGAGCAGTACTTC
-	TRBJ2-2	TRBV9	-	CASTEAGDDTGELFF	TGTGCCAGCACCGAAGCCGGGGATGACACCGGGGAGCTGTTTTTT
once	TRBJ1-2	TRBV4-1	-	CASSQETGDYGYTF	TGCGCCAGCAGCCAAGAGACCGGAGATTATGGCTACACCTTC